Below, 6 T cell receptor beta chains from the same sample are listed, as sequenced in a study of cytomegalovirus exposure and HLA in healthy donors. PCR involved 60 Vbeta and 13 Jbeta primers. Repertoires were generated with immunoSEQ multiplex PCR, while TCRdb's copy carries only in-frame clones and drops some. The sample lists under 100,000 clones, about 80% occurring once. The sequenced material came from PBMCs. The origin of the receptors is a man aged 50-60 years in good health and CMV-seronegative.

The chain joins TRBV7-2 to TRBJ1-1; D gene unclear. The ends were cut back, 4 bases at V and 12 bases at J, with 15 bases in the middle. The germline V gene encodes CDR1 SGHTA and CDR2 FQGNSA. This CDR3 spans 12 amino acids. CDR3 DNA sequence: TGTGCCAGCAGCTATACAGATGGCAGAACTTTCTTT. It is translated as CASSYTDGRTFF.

This clone has a single count. The rearrangement joins TRBV12-5 to TRBJ2-3; weak D call: TRBD1 (6 bases). Germline loops: CDR1 LGHNT, CDR2 FRNRAP. V dropped 3 bases and J dropped 4 bases, with 8 bases sitting between them. The CDR3 consists of 13 residues. The CDR3 DNA sequence: TGTGCTAGTGGTTTACAGGGTGCAGATACGCAGTATTTT. Protein sequence: CASGLQGADTQYF.

The chain recombines TRBV5-6 with TRBJ2-5; 8 bases fit TRBD2. Germline trimming cut 2 bases from V and 5 bases from J; bases unmatched to any gene: 5. CDR3 size: 14 residues. Germline V gene lookup returns CDR1 SGHDT and CDR2 YYEEEE. The CDR3 region has the DNA TGTGCCAGCAGCTTATTCGGGGGGGAGGAGACCCAGTACTTC. It translates to CASSLFGGEETQYF. Looking up the rest from reference TRBV5-6 and TRBJ2-5 gives the full variable domain: DAGVTQSPTHLIKTRGQQVTLRCSPKSGHDTVSWYQQALGQGPQFIFQYYEEEERQRGNFPDRFSGHQFPNYSSELNVNALLLGDSALYLCASSLFGGEETQYFGPGTRLLVL.

This clone was seen only a few times. This sequence joins TRBV9 and TRBJ1-1; 8 nucleotides agree with TRBD1. This CDR3 comprises 16 residues. V was pared by 3 bases and J by 4 bases, with 11 bases of the junction left unmatched. From germline, CDR1 is SGDLS and CDR2 YYNGEE. This chain's CDR3 is CASSAYRTGTRTEAFF. In nucleotides, the CDR3 is TGTGCCAGCAGCGCATACCGGACAGGGACGCGCACTGAAGCTTTCTTT.

V and J are TRBV30 and TRBJ2-7, with D unclear. The CDR3 covers 13 residues. V lost 4 bases and J lost 0, with 10 bases in between. Germline V gene data show CDR1 as GTSNPN and CDR2 as SVGIG (reference sequence). The CDR3 reads CAWTGSSSYEQYF. The CDR3 nucleotides are TGTGCCTGGACCGGGTCGAGCTCCTACGAGCAGTACTTC.

As concerns this clone: Other DNA variants within this sample encode the same CDR3. The chain employs TRBV6-5 and TRBJ1-6; 9 bases are a match to TRBD1. Germline loops: CDR1 MNHEY, CDR2 SVGAGI. CDR3 size: 14 residues. V was clipped by 5 bases and J by 10 bases; unmatched bases: 6. The CDR3 DNA reads TGTGCCAGCAGTACGCAGACAGGGGGATCACCCCTCCACTTT. It is translated as CASSTQTGGSPLHF.